This T cell receptor (beta chain) is drawn from a study of cytomegalovirus exposure and HLA in healthy donors. Study results and caveats: Later analysis associated a missense DCLRE1C variant with TCR beta V- and J-gene trimming. Fewer N-insertions (relative to the approximately 700-donor mean) were reportedly seen in an Asian-associated ancestry cluster in a later analysis.

PCR involved 60 Vbeta and 13 Jbeta primers. TCRdb's table, derived via immunoSEQ multiplex PCR, lists solely in-frame clones and lacks some. The repertoire includes roughly 120,000 clones, around 68% of them detected once, and 4% to 5% sits in the top ten. This clone was counted between two and nine times. Its antigen is currently unknown. Germline trimming cut 1 base from V and 10 bases from J; bases unmatched to any gene: 12. The CDR3 is made up of 16 amino acids. In germline, CDR1 is SGHVS, CDR2 FQNEAQ. What was sequenced was PBMCs. This chain uses TRBV7-8 with TRBJ2-1, with 8 bases lining up with TRBD2. The origin of this receptor is a woman in her 40s in good health and CMV-seropositive. The CDR3 DNA reads as TGTGCCAGCAGCTTAGTGGAAACGGGACTAGGTGGCGAGCAGTTCTTC. This encodes CASSLVETGLGGEQFF.